Reported below is one T cell receptor beta chain. The data were obtained in a study of control samples from healthy donors and cancer patients. Assay: immunoSEQ multiplex PCR; the TCRdb copy retains only in-frame clones and omits some. The sample lists 150,000 to 200,000 clones, 90% to 95% occurring once. Sequences were obtained from blood. The sequence was collected from a woman aged 25-40 years in good health.

In nucleotides, the CDR3 is TGTGCCAGCAGCCAAGATAGACAGTTTAGCAATCAGCCCCAGCATTTT. Its protein is CASSQDRQFSNQPQHF. The chain carries TRBV3-1 (or the pseudogene TRBV3-2) and TRBJ1-5; D is possibly TRBD1 (5 bases). The CDR3 has 16 residues. The germline gives CDR1 LGHDT, CDR2 YNNKEL (reference sequence). V was pared by 0 bases and J by 0 bases, with 9 bases between.